Shown below are 12 T cell receptor beta chains from a single sample sequenced in a study of blood T cell repertoires in COVID-19. Generated by immunoSEQ multiplex PCR, the TCRdb table keeps only in-frame clones and is missing some. The sample carries 150,000 to 200,000 clones, about three quarters recorded once. Sequenced input: peripheral blood. The receptors originated from a woman in her sixties or seventies with acute or convalescent COVID-19.

The gene calls are TRBV7-3 and TRBJ2-5; TRBD2 agrees at 7 bases. The CDR3 is made up of 14 amino acids. Germline CDR1 and CDR2: SGHTA and FQGTGA. Trimming at V came to 1 base and at J to 4 bases, leaving 3 bases not matched to a gene. The CDR3 sequence is CASSLNPGGETQYF. The CDR3 DNA reads as TGTGCCAGCAGCTTAAATCCGGGGGGAGAGACCCAGTACTTC. The full variable domain, rest sourced from reference TRBV7-3 and TRBJ2-5, is GAGVSQTPSNKVTEKGKYVELRCDPISGHTALYWYRQSLGQGPEFLIYFQGTGAADDSGLPNDRFFAVRPEGSVSTLKIQRTERGDSAVYLCASSLNPGGETQYFGPGTRLLVL.

The chain carries TRBV10-2 and TRBJ2-2; TRBD1 is a possible D gene (5 bases). This CDR3 is 13 amino acids long. Germline V gene lookup returns CDR1 WSHSY and CDR2 SAAADI. V dropped 5 bases and J dropped 6 bases, with 10 bases sitting between them. The CDR3 DNA is TGCGCCAGCAGTCCCAGGGTGGCCGGGGAGCTGTTTTTT. This encodes CASSPRVAGELFF.

The chain joins TRBV11-2 to TRBJ1-3; a weak D match, TRBD1 (5 bases). Trimming took 5 bases from V and 7 from J, leaving 12 bases between them. This CDR3 is 13 amino acids long. The V gene's germline CDR1 is SGHAT and CDR2 FQNNGV. CDR3: CASSGTAGNTIYF. The CDR3 DNA reads as TGTGCCAGCAGCGGGACCGCGGGGAACACCATATATTTT. Full variable domain (outside the CDR3, taken from reference TRBV11-2 and TRBJ1-3): EAGVAQSPRYKIIEKRQSVAFWCNPISGHATLYWYQQILGQGPKLLIQFQNNGVVDDSQLPKDRFSAERLKGVDSTLKIQPAKLEDSAVYLCASSGTAGNTIYFGEGSWLTVV.

Remarks on this clone: An end of the junction does not agree with germline; a read error may underlie this. The rearrangement links TRBV20-1 to TRBJ1-1, with 11 bases lining up with TRBD1. Germline V lookup: CDR1 DFQATT, CDR2 SNEGSKA (reference sequence). This CDR3 contains 10 residues. CDR3 sequence reads: CSAGDRGRLF. The DNA for the CDR3 is TGCAGTGCTGGGGACAGGGGGAGGCTATTT.

This chain connects TRBV7-3 to TRBJ2-1, with 12 bases that match TRBD2. The germline gives CDR1 SGHTA, CDR2 FQGTGA. The CDR3 loop spans 15 amino acids. V lost 3 bases and J lost 10; bases outside the gene matches: 7. CDR3 coding DNA: TGTGCCAGCAGCTTTCAGACTAGCGGGAGTGGGGAGCAGTTCTTC. Its protein product is CASSFQTSGSGEQFF.

J is TRBJ2-1 and V is TRBV7-3; a weak D match, TRBD1 (5 bases). CDR1 SGHTA and CDR2 FQGTGA come from the germline V gene. The ends were cut back, 5 bases at V and 2 bases at J, with 13 bases in the middle. CDR3 length equals 15 residues. CDR3 bases: TGTGCCAGCAGCCGTCAGGGCAGGGCCTACAATGAGCAGTTCTTC. The encoded protein is CASSRQGRAYNEQFF.

V is TRBV9 and J is TRBJ2-4, with D possibly matching TRBD2 (6 bases). The CDR3 is 12 amino acids. The germline V gene encodes CDR1 SGDLS and CDR2 YYNGEE. CDR3 residues: CASEGLENIQYF. DNA for the CDR3: TGTGCTTCGGAGGGCTTGGAAAACATTCAGTACTTC.

This clone was observed a handful of times. J is TRBJ2-2 and V is TRBV6-5; 9 bases are a match to TRBD1. Germline loops: CDR1 MNHEY, CDR2 SVGAGI. The V and J ends lost 0 bases and 6 bases, in that order; junction bases with no gene match: 5. The CDR3 totals 16 residues. The CDR3 DNA reads as TGTGCCAGCAGTTACTCGGGGACAGGGCCGGCCGGGGAGCTGTTTTTT. Protein product: CASSYSGTGPAGELFF.

The chain links TRBV11-2 to TRBJ2-5; D is possibly TRBD2 (5 bases). Germline V gives CDR1 SGHAT, CDR2 FQNNGV. This CDR3 comprises 14 residues. V was cut by 1 base and J by 7 bases, with 13 bases left in between. CDR3 nucleotides: TGTGCCAGCAGCTTAGCGACTATTTCGGGGACCCAGTACTTC. This codes for CASSLATISGTQYF.

This clone was seen only once. The V call is TRBV20-1, the J call TRBJ2-1; weak D call: TRBD2 (5 bases). In germline, CDR1 is DFQATT, CDR2 SNEGSKA (reference sequence). CDR3 length: 15 amino acids. V was pared by 3 bases and J by 3 bases, with 15 bases between. In DNA form, the CDR3 reads TGCAGTGCTAGTGGGGAGCCCATAGTCTACAATGAGCAGTTCTTC. Protein sequence: CSASGEPIVYNEQFF.

This clone was observed a few times. The chain is built from TRBV29-1 and TRBJ1-4; D unclear. CDR3 length equals 12 residues. The germline V and J ends were trimmed by 5 bases and 7 bases, with 11 bases remaining between them. Germline V gene data show CDR1 as SQVTM and CDR2 as ANQGSEA. The chain's CDR3 is CSVRWRGEKLFF. CDR3 nucleotides: TGCAGCGTTAGGTGGCGCGGTGAAAAACTGTTTTTT.

The chain couples TRBV20-1 to TRBJ2-7; the D gene is possibly TRBD1 (5 bases). The V and J ends lost 3 bases and 6 bases respectively, with 9 bases between them. There are 11 residues in the CDR3. CDR1 and CDR2 (germline): DFQATT, SNEGSKA (reference sequence). CDR3 coding DNA: TGCAGTGCTAGGTGGGGCTCCGAGCAGTACTTC. As protein: CSARWGSEQYF.